The text below deals with one TCR beta chain. The sample comes from a study of shared clonotypes between healthy human individuals. When replicate PCRs were run on unsorted PBMC, they used around 0.3 ug DNA, approximately 31,000 T cell genomes. Generated by immunoSEQ multiplex PCR, the TCRdb table keeps only in-frame clones and is missing some. The sample consists of about half a million clones, about 85% of them appearing once. The donor population consisted of healthy HIV-negative adults with no recent acute infections or vaccinations. Among the donors, all were Caucasian adults who lived in Nashville, Tennessee. Researchers drew on approximately 92 million PBMCs for genomic DNA from unsorted samples. Per the germline V gene, CDR1 is MNHEY and CDR2 is SMNVEV (reference sequence). The J segment lost 5 bases and the V segment lost 7 bases, leaving 4 bases of the junction unmatched. The CDR3 consists of 13 residues.

The origin of this receptor is a woman aged 40 to 55 in good health. Some clones in this sample may be carry-over from other donors' samples. The chain couples TRBV27 to TRBJ1-2; 10 bases line up with TRBD1. Material: PBMCs. For the CDR3, the DNA is TGTGCCAGCACCCCGGGACAGGGGTATGGCTACACCTTC. It yields the protein CASTPGQGYGYTF.